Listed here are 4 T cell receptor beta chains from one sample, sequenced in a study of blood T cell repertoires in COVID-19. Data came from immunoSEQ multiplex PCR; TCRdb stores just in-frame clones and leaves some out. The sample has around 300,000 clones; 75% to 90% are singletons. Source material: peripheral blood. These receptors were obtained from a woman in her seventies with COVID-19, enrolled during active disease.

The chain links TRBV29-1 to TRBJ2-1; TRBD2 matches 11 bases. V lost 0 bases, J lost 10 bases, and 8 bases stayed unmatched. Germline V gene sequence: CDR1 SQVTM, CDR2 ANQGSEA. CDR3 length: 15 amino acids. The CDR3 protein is CSVEDRRLAGLEQFF. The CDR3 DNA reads TGCAGCGTTGAAGATCGCAGACTAGCGGGGTTAGAGCAGTTCTTC.

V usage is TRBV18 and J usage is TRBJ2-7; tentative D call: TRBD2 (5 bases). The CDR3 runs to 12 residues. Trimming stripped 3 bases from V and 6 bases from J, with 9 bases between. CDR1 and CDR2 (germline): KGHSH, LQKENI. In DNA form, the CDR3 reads TGTGCCAGCTCACCTCTCGGAGGCGAGCAGTACTTC. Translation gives CASSPLGGEQYF.

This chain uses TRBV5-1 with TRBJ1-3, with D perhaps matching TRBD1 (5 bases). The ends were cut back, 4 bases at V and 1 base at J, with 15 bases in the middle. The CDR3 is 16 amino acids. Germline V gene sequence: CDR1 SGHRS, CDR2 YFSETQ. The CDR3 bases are TGCGCCAGCAGCGCACTATCAGGGATTTCTGGAAACACCATATATTTT. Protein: CASSALSGISGNTIYF.

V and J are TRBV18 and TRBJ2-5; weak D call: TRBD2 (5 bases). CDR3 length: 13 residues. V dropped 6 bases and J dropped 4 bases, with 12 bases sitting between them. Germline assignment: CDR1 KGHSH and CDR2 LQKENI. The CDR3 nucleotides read TGTGCCAGCTCGAGCGGTCATACAGAGACCCAGTACTTC. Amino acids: CASSSGHTETQYF.